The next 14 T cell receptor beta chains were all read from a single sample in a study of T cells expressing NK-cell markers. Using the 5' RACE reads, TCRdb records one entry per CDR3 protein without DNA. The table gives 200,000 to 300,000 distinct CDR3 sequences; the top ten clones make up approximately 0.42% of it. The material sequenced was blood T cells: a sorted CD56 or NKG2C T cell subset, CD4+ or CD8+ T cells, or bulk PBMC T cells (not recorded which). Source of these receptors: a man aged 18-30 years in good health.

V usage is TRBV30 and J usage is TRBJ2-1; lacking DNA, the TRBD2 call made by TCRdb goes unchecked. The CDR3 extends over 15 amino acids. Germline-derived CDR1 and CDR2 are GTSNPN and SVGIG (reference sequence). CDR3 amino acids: CATKNREAVYNEQFF.

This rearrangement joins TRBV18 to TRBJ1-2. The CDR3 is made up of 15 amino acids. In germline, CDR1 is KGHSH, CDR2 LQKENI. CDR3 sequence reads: CASSPQDSWGYGYTF.

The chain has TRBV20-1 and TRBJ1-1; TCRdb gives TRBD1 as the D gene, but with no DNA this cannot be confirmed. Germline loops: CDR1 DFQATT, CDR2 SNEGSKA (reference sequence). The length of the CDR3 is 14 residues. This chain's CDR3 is CSGVDRGYPTEAFF.

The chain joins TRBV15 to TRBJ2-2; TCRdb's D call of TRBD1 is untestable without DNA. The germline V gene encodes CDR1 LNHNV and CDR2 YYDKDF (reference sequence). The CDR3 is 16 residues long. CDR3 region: CATSERDGINTGELFF.

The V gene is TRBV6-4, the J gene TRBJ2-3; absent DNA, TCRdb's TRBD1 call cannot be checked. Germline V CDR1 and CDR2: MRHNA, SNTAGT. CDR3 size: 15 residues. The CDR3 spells CASSPARGEIDTQYF.

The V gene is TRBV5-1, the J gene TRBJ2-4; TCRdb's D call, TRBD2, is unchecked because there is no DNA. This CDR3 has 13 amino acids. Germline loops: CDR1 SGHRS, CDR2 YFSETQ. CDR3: CASSLTSDDIQYF.

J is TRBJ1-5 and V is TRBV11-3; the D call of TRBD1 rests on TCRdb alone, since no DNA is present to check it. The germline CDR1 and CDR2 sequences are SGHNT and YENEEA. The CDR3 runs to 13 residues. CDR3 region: CASSGGFNQPQHF.

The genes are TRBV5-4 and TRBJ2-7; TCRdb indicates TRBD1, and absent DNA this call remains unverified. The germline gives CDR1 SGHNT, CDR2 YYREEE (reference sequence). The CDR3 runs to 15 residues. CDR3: CASSLAGTGAYEQYF.

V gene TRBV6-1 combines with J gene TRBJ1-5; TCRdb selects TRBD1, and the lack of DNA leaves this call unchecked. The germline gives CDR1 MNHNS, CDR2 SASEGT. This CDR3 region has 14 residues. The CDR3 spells CASRRVTGDQPQHF.

The CDR3 spells CASSLMSSVVAQYF. The rearrangement uses TRBV7-6 and TRBJ2-3. This CDR3 has 14 residues. Per germline, CDR1 SGHVS and CDR2 FNYEAQ.

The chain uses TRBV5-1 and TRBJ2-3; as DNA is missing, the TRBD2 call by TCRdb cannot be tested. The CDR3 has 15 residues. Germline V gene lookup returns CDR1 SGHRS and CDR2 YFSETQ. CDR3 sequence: CASSSGLASTDTQYF.

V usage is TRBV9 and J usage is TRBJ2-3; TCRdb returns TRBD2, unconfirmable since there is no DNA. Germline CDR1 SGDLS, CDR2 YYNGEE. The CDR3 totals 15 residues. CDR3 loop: CASSSFPGPSGPQYF.

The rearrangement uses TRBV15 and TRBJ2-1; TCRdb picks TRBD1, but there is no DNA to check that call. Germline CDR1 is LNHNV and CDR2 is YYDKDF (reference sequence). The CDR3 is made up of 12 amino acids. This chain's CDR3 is CATSGTRGEQFF.

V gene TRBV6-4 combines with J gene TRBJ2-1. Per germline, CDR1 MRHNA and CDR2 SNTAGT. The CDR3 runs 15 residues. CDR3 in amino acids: CASSDSAVGENEQFF.